This is a list of T cell receptor beta chains from one sample in a study of cytomegalovirus exposure and HLA in healthy donors. The data were produced by immunoSEQ multiplex PCR, yet TCRdb's version contains in-frame clones alone and is incomplete. The sample consists of over 70,000 clones, 70% to 90% of them appearing once. Sequencing was done on a sample of PBMCs. Receptor source: a man aged 18 to 30 in good health and CMV-seronegative. CDR3s include the opening cysteine and the closing phenylalanine or tryptophan. The D gene is left open where the match is weak. Clone size is shown for a subset of rows, as once, few, many or a class of expanded clone.

V gene: TRBV9
J gene: TRBJ1-2
D gene: NA
clone size: NA
CDR3 DNA: TGTGCCAGCAGCCGAGGGGGGGCTGATTATGGCTACACCTTC
CDR3 protein: CASSRGGADYGYTF

V gene: TRBV5-1
J gene: TRBJ2-7
D gene: NA
clone size: NA
CDR3 DNA: TGCGCCAGCAGCTTGACAGGCTACGAGCAGTACTTC
CDR3 protein: CASSLTGYEQYF

V gene: TRBV5-4
J gene: TRBJ2-1
D gene: NA
clone size: NA
CDR3 DNA: TGTGCCAGCAGCTTGGTTGGGGAGGATCCTTGGGAGCAGTTCTTC
CDR3 protein: CASSLVGEDPWEQFF

V gene: TRBV28
J gene: TRBJ1-5
D gene: NA
clone size: NA
CDR3 DNA: TGTGCCAGCAGACCACAGGGAGTAGAGTGGCAGCCCCAGCATTTT
CDR3 protein: CASRPQGVEWQPQHF

V gene: TRBV6-5
J gene: TRBJ1-5
D gene: NA
clone size: NA
CDR3 DNA: TGTGCCAGCAGTTCGTTCAATCAGCCCCAGCATTTT
CDR3 protein: CASSSFNQPQHF

V gene: TRBV2
J gene: TRBJ2-7
D gene: NA
clone size: NA
CDR3 DNA: TGTGCCAGCAGTGAACAGATTGACGAGCAGTACTTC
CDR3 protein: CASSEQIDEQYF

V gene: TRBV4-2
J gene: TRBJ1-2
D gene: TRBD1
clone size: NA
CDR3 DNA: TGTGCCAGCAGCGGAAATCCGCAGGGGGCATATGGCTACACCTTC
CDR3 protein: CASSGNPQGAYGYTF

V gene: TRBV7-9
J gene: TRBJ2-2
D gene: TRBD2
clone size: NA
CDR3 DNA: TGTTCCAGCAGCGCCGGACTAGCGGGGGCGATCACCGGGGAGCTGTTTTTT
CDR3 protein: CSSSAGLAGAITGELFF

V gene: TRBV21-1
J gene: TRBJ1-2
D gene: NA
clone size: NA
CDR3 DNA: TGTGCCAGCAGCAGGGGGAACTTCGGAGGGTCTACCTATGGCTACACCTTC
CDR3 protein: CASSRGNFGGSTYGYTF

V gene: TRBV7-2
J gene: TRBJ1-2
D gene: NA
clone size: NA
CDR3 DNA: TGTGCCAGCAGCTTAGGCGGCAGCGCCCATGGCTACACCTTC
CDR3 protein: CASSLGGSAHGYTF

V gene: TRBV19
J gene: TRBJ1-3
D gene: TRBD1
clone size: NA
CDR3 DNA: TGTGCCAGTAGTGGACAGGGGGCTTATGGAAACACCATATATTTT
CDR3 protein: CASSGQGAYGNTIYF

V gene: TRBV5-4
J gene: TRBJ2-5
D gene: TRBD2
clone size: few
CDR3 DNA: TGTGCCAGCAGCTCCCTGCCCGGGGGGAATGGGGCCCAGTACTTC
CDR3 protein: CASSSLPGGNGAQYF

V gene: TRBV7-3
J gene: TRBJ2-7
D gene: NA
clone size: NA
CDR3 DNA: TGTGCCAGCAGCTTTAACGTAGGAGCTTACGAGCAGTACTTC
CDR3 protein: CASSFNVGAYEQYF

V gene: TRBV9
J gene: TRBJ1-4
D gene: TRBD1
clone size: medium-sized
CDR3 DNA: TGTGCCAGCAGCCCTACCGGGACAGCTGAAAAACTGTTTTTT
CDR3 protein: CASSPTGTAEKLFF

V gene: TRBV11-2
J gene: TRBJ2-1
D gene: TRBD1
clone size: NA
CDR3 DNA: TGTGCCAGCAGCTTCGGGGACAGGACGCGGCCGTACAATGAGCAGTTCTTC
CDR3 protein: CASSFGDRTRPYNEQFF

V gene: TRBV9
J gene: TRBJ2-6
D gene: NA
clone size: NA
CDR3 DNA: TGTGCCAGCAGCTGGGAGTCAGGGGCCAACGTCCTGACTTTC
CDR3 protein: CASSWESGANVLTF

V gene: TRBV21-1
J gene: TRBJ1-5
D gene: NA
clone size: NA
CDR3 DNA: TGTGCCAGCAGCCCCCGACAGACCCCCGGTAGCAATCAGCCCCAGCATTTT
CDR3 protein: CASSPRQTPGSNQPQHF

V gene: TRBV29-1
J gene: TRBJ2-7
D gene: TRBD2
clone size: NA
CDR3 DNA: TGCAGCGTTGAGCGGGGGGCGAGTACCGAGCAGTACTTC
CDR3 protein: CSVERGASTEQYF

V gene: TRBV5-4
J gene: TRBJ1-2
D gene: NA
clone size: NA
CDR3 DNA: TGTGCCAGCAGCTTGGGCGGGGGGGTAAACTATGGCTACACCTTC
CDR3 protein: CASSLGGGVNYGYTF

V gene: TRBV5-1
J gene: TRBJ2-1
D gene: TRBD1
clone size: NA
CDR3 DNA: TGCGCCAGCAGTCTAGCTGGACAGGGCTACAATGAGCAGTTCTTC
CDR3 protein: CASSLAGQGYNEQFF

V gene: TRBV7-6
J gene: TRBJ2-7
D gene: TRBD1
clone size: few
CDR3 DNA: TGTGCCAGCAGCTCCGGACAGGGGATAAGCTACGAGCAGTACTTC
CDR3 protein: CASSSGQGISYEQYF

V gene: TRBV12-2
J gene: TRBJ2-7
D gene: NA
clone size: NA
CDR3 DNA: TGTGCAAGTCGCTTTTCATGTCGGGACAGGGGGTGCTACGAGCAGTACTTC
CDR3 protein: CASRFSCRDRGCYEQYF

V gene: TRBV10-1
J gene: TRBJ2-7
D gene: NA
clone size: NA
CDR3 DNA: TGCGCCAGCAGTCCCGGACAGCCATACGGGCAGTACTTC
CDR3 protein: CASSPGQPYGQYF

V gene: TRBV29-1
J gene: TRBJ2-2
D gene: NA
clone size: NA
CDR3 DNA: TGCAGCGTTGTCGGTGGGGAGTACACCGGGGAGCTGTTTTTT
CDR3 protein: CSVVGGEYTGELFF

V gene: TRBV19
J gene: TRBJ2-7
D gene: NA
clone size: NA
CDR3 DNA: TGTGCCAGTAGTCCGGGGTTCTCCTACGAGCAGTACTTC
CDR3 protein: CASSPGFSYEQYF

V gene: TRBV5-6
J gene: TRBJ2-7
D gene: NA
clone size: NA
CDR3 DNA: TGTGCCAGCAGCTCAACCGGGACTTACTACGAGCAGTACTTC
CDR3 protein: CASSSTGTYYEQYF

V gene: TRBV5-1
J gene: TRBJ2-7
D gene: NA
clone size: NA
CDR3 DNA: TGCGCCAGCAGCTTTGATGCCGGGTACGAGCAGTACTTC
CDR3 protein: CASSFDAGYEQYF

V gene: TRBV11-2
J gene: TRBJ1-3
D gene: NA
clone size: NA
CDR3 DNA: TGTGCCAGCAGCTTAGTACAGGGACTAGGAAACACCATATATTTT
CDR3 protein: CASSLVQGLGNTIYF

V gene: TRBV7-2
J gene: TRBJ2-7
D gene: TRBD2
clone size: NA
CDR3 DNA: TGTGCCAGCAGCTTGAGTAGCGGGGGGGCCTACGAGCAGTACTTC
CDR3 protein: CASSLSSGGAYEQYF

V gene: TRBV19
J gene: TRBJ1-5
D gene: NA
clone size: NA
CDR3 DNA: TGTGCCAGTAGTATAAGCCTCGGGGGGCGGCATCAGCCCCAGCATTTT
CDR3 protein: CASSISLGGRHQPQHF

V gene: TRBV6-5
J gene: TRBJ2-5
D gene: TRBD2
clone size: NA
CDR3 DNA: TGTGCCACCTCGTTTACTAGCGGGCAAGAGACCCAGTACTTC
CDR3 protein: CATSFTSGQETQYF

V gene: TRBV6-5
J gene: TRBJ1-5
D gene: TRBD1
clone size: few
CDR3 DNA: TGTGCCAGCAGGAAAGGACAGGGGGGTGGTCCCCAGCATTTT
CDR3 protein: CASRKGQGGGPQHF

V gene: TRBV5-4
J gene: TRBJ1-6
D gene: NA
clone size: NA
CDR3 DNA: TGTGCCAGCAGCTTGGGACAGAAAAATTCACCCCTCCACTTT
CDR3 protein: CASSLGQKNSPLHF

V gene: TRBV7-6
J gene: TRBJ2-7
D gene: TRBD1
clone size: NA
CDR3 DNA: TGTGCCAGCAGTTGGGACAGGGCCTACGAGCAGTACTTC
CDR3 protein: CASSWDRAYEQYF

V gene: TRBV9
J gene: TRBJ2-7
D gene: NA
clone size: NA
CDR3 DNA: TGTGCCAGCAGCGGAAACCTCGGGGACGAGCAGTACTTC
CDR3 protein: CASSGNLGDEQYF

V gene: TRBV5-1
J gene: TRBJ2-3
D gene: NA
clone size: NA
CDR3 DNA: TGCGCCAGCAGCTTGGCTCGGGACACAGATACGCAGTATTTT
CDR3 protein: CASSLARDTDTQYF

V gene: TRBV5-1
J gene: TRBJ1-2
D gene: NA
clone size: NA
CDR3 DNA: TGCGCCAGCAGCCCGGCCGGGGGGGAGGGCTACACCTTC
CDR3 protein: CASSPAGGEGYTF

V gene: TRBV19
J gene: TRBJ1-2
D gene: TRBD1
clone size: few
CDR3 DNA: TGTGCCACCCAAGCTCGGGGACAGGGGGCATATGGCTACACCTTC
CDR3 protein: CATQARGQGAYGYTF

V gene: TRBV19
J gene: TRBJ1-5
D gene: NA
clone size: NA
CDR3 DNA: TGTGCCAGTATGGCCCCCGGCAGGGTACGTCAGCCCCAGCATTTT
CDR3 protein: CASMAPGRVRQPQHF

V gene: TRBV11-3
J gene: TRBJ2-1
D gene: TRBD2
clone size: NA
CDR3 DNA: TGTGCCAGCAGCTTATCGGGACTAGCGTACCCCAATGAGCAGTTCTTC
CDR3 protein: CASSLSGLAYPNEQFF

V gene: TRBV7-2
J gene: TRBJ2-2
D gene: NA
clone size: NA
CDR3 DNA: TGTGCCAGCAGCTTCAGAACGAACACCGGGGAGCTGTTTTTT
CDR3 protein: CASSFRTNTGELFF